The 32 T cell receptor beta chains below were found in one sample sequenced in a study of shared clonotypes between healthy human individuals. Libraries were prepared by immunoSEQ multiplex PCR; TCRdb keeps only in-frame clonotypes and omits some of them. The repertoire holds a few million clones, with under 95% as singletons. Source material: naive CD4+ T cells from PBMCs. The subset here: CD45RA+ positively selected. Receptors were obtained from a man between 18 and 35 years old in good health. Some clones in this sample may be carry-over from other donors' samples.

The chain recombines TRBV28 with TRBJ2-5; the match to TRBD2 covers 7 bases. V gave up 6 bases and J gave up 5 bases; unmatched junction bases: 12. The CDR3 extends over 15 amino acids. Germline assignment: CDR1 MDHEN and CDR2 SYDVKM. The CDR3 loop is CASSRLAGVEETQYF. The CDR3 nucleotides are TGTGCCAGCAGCCGCCTGGCGGGAGTTGAGGAGACCCAGTACTTC.

The chain combines TRBV5-1 with TRBJ2-3; possibly TRBD2 for D (6 bases). This CDR3 is 17 amino acids long. V shed 1 base and J shed 0 bases, with 15 bases lying between them. Germline CDR1 and CDR2: SGHRS and YFSETQ. The CDR3 sequence: CASSLRELGGSTDTQYF. The DNA of the CDR3 is TGCGCCAGCAGCTTGCGTGAGTTGGGGGGAAGCACAGATACGCAGTATTTT.

CDR3 DNA: TGTGCCACCAGCAGAACCGCTACCACAGGGACCTATGGCTACACCTTC. Protein: CATSRTATTGTYGYTF. The J gene is TRBJ1-2, the V gene TRBV15, with D maybe TRBD1 (6 bases). The germline V gene has CDR1 LNHNV and CDR2 YYDKDF (reference sequence). V shed 2 bases and J shed 4 bases, with 17 bases lying between them. The CDR3 loop spans 16 amino acids.

The gene calls are TRBV18 and TRBJ1-6; a possible D gene is TRBD1 (5 bases). Germline CDR1 and CDR2: KGHSH and LQKENI. Trimming took 5 bases from V and 7 from J, leaving 18 bases between them. CDR3 length: 16 amino acids. CDR3 loop: CASSSPQGSWNSPLHF. DNA for the CDR3: TGTGCCAGCTCATCCCCCCAGGGCAGCTGGAATTCACCCCTCCACTTT.

This chain links TRBV4-1 with TRBJ1-4; TRBD1 matches 10 bases. Germline CDR1 MGHRA, CDR2 YSYEKL. The length of the CDR3 is 15 residues. V gave up 3 bases and J gave up 8 bases; unmatched junction bases: 6. Written as DNA, the CDR3 is TGCGCCAGCAGCCATCCCGGGACAGGGGCCGAAAAACTGTTTTTT. It yields the protein CASSHPGTGAEKLFF.

This sequence joins TRBV7-6 and TRBJ2-3; TRBD2 agrees at 8 bases. Germline V gene sequence: CDR1 SGHVS, CDR2 FNYEAQ. CDR3 size: 15 residues. The ends lost 3 bases at V and 1 base at J; junction bases unmatched: 3. The CDR3 DNA reads TGTGCCAGCAGCTTCAGCGGGAGCGGCACAGATACGCAGTATTTT. Protein: CASSFSGSGTDTQYF.

This chain uses TRBV5-1 with TRBJ2-3; weak D call: TRBD1 (5 bases). V lost 4 bases, J lost 3 bases, and 18 bases lay in between. The CDR3 covers 16 residues. Per the germline V gene, CDR1 is SGHRS and CDR2 is YFSETQ. This CDR3 reads CASSLYGYQGTDTQYF. The CDR3, as DNA: TGCGCCAGCAGCCTATACGGCTATCAGGGAACAGATACGCAGTATTTT. The whole variable domain, filled in from reference TRBV5-1 and TRBJ2-3, reads KAGVTQTPRYLIKTRGQQVTLSCSPISGHRSVSWYQQTPGQGLQFLFEYFSETQRNKGNFPGRFSGRQFSNSRSEMNVSTLELGDSALYLCASSLYGYQGTDTQYFGPGTRLTVL.

The J gene is TRBJ2-1, the V gene TRBV7-3; D ambiguous. This CDR3 spans 14 amino acids. Germline loops: CDR1 SGHTA, CDR2 FQGTGA. Trimming took off 3 bases at V and 6 bases at J, with 12 bases between the two ends. In nucleotides, the CDR3 is TGTGCCAGCAGCTTGGATAGGTATACCAATGAGCAGTTCTTC. Amino acids: CASSLDRYTNEQFF.

The chain links TRBV7-9 to TRBJ2-5, with D possibly matching TRBD2 (6 bases). TRBJ2-7 explains the end of the DNA better; the J call may be wrong. This CDR3 has 16 amino acids. Germline V gene data show CDR1 as SEHNR and CDR2 as FQNEAQ (reference sequence). DNA for the CDR3: TGTGCCAGCAGCGGGGGGTCAACTCCTATCTCCTACGAGCAGTACTTC. This sequence encodes CASSGGSTPISYEQYF.

This chain uses TRBV7-2 with TRBJ2-7; D gene ambiguous. CDR1 and CDR2 (germline): SGHTA, FQGNSA. The CDR3 runs to 15 residues. Trimming stripped 3 bases from V and 1 base from J, with 13 bases between. CDR3 DNA: TGTGCCAGCAGCTTGACGCGGATCCCTTCCTACGAGCAGTACTTC. Translated: CASSLTRIPSYEQYF.

The chain couples TRBV25-1 to TRBJ2-5, with D perhaps assigned TRBD1 or TRBD2 (5 bases each). Between the trimmed V and J ends, which lost 4 bases and 6 bases, there was a span of 18 bases. Germline loops: CDR1 MGHDK, CDR2 SYGVNS. This CDR3 spans 15 amino acids. The CDR3 DNA follows: TGTGCCAGCAGTGGTATAGAGGGGCCCGTGAAGACCCAGTACTTC. Its protein product is CASSGIEGPVKTQYF.

The V gene is TRBV7-2, the J gene TRBJ2-7, with D perhaps TRBD2 (5 bases). The V end was cut by 2 bases, the J end by 4 bases, with 12 bases between. CDR1 is SGHTA and CDR2 is FQGNSA in the germline V gene. The CDR3 extends over 14 amino acids. The CDR3 coding sequence is TGTGCCAGCAGCTTAATTACTAGGTATTACGAGCAGTACTTC. This encodes CASSLITRYYEQYF.

This clone has more than one count but fewer than ten. The chain has TRBV4-1 and TRBJ1-1, with a possible D match to TRBD1 (5 bases). This CDR3 has 14 residues. The V and J ends lost 4 bases and 7 bases respectively, with 16 bases between them. Germline V CDR1 and CDR2: MGHRA, YSYEKL. The CDR3, as DNA: TGCGCCAGCAGCCGCAGGTCCGACAGCTTTGAAGCTTTCTTT. This sequence encodes CASSRRSDSFEAFF.

The chain uses TRBV27 and TRBJ2-5, with 7 bases fitting TRBD1. CDR1 is MNHEY, CDR2 SMNVEV, per germline (reference sequence). Germline trimming cut 0 bases from V and 5 bases from J; bases unmatched to any gene: 6. The CDR3 loop spans 15 amino acids. CDR3 residues: CASSLSKGAFETQYF. CDR3 DNA sequence: TGTGCCAGCAGTTTATCGAAGGGGGCTTTTGAGACCCAGTACTTC.

This clone was seen only once. J is TRBJ1-1 and V is TRBV5-1; the D is unclear. Germline V gene sequence: CDR1 SGHRS, CDR2 YFSETQ. The CDR3 has 15 residues. V was shortened by 4 bases and J by 0 bases, with 13 bases between the two germline ends. The DNA of the CDR3 is TGCGCCAGCAGCGGAAACGGCGTCCTGAACACTGAAGCTTTCTTT. This translates into CASSGNGVLNTEAFF.

V is TRBV5-6 and J is TRBJ2-7; D gene ambiguous. The V gene's germline CDR1 is SGHDT and CDR2 YYEEEE. The CDR3 has 14 amino acids. V dropped 3 bases and J dropped 1 base, with 11 bases sitting between them. The CDR3 sequence: CASSSSPRSYEQYF. The CDR3, as DNA: TGTGCCAGCAGCTCATCCCCAAGGTCCTACGAGCAGTACTTC.

A word on this clone: Other DNA sequences in the sample encode the same CDR3. V gene TRBV5-1 combines with J gene TRBJ2-5, with 11 positions matching TRBD1. Germline-derived CDR1 and CDR2 are SGHRS and YFSETQ. After removal of 5 bases from V and 5 bases from J, the junction contained 5 bases not matched to a gene. The CDR3 has 14 amino acids. The CDR3 loop reads CASSGQGARETQYF. The CDR3 region has the DNA TGCGCCAGCAGTGGACAGGGGGCTCGGGAGACCCAGTACTTC.

This chain joins TRBV6-5 and TRBJ1-2, with TRBD1 identical over 7 bases. The length of the CDR3 is 13 residues. V trimming: 2 bases; J trimming: 8 bases; junction bases outside the gene matches: 5. Germline V gene data show CDR1 as MNHEY and CDR2 as SVGAGI. CDR3 nucleotide sequence: TGTGCCAGCAGTTACCCCGGGACAGTCGGCTACACCTTC. Translation gives CASSYPGTVGYTF.

The rearrangement links TRBV5-3 to TRBJ2-3; 7 bases match TRBD1. TRBV5-3 is marked as an open reading frame, function uncertain. Trimming took 0 bases from V and 6 from J; bases not matched to a gene: 7. This CDR3 is built from 15 residues. The CDR3 DNA reads as TGTGCCAGAAGCTTGGGTGTCAGGGGGACGGATACGCAGTATTTT. It yields the protein CARSLGVRGTDTQYF.

J is TRBJ1-1 and V is TRBV5-1; 8 nucleotides line up with TRBD1. V lost 3 bases to trimming and J lost 4 bases; unmatched junction nucleotides: 11. This CDR3 contains 16 residues. Per the germline V gene, CDR1 is SGHRS and CDR2 is YFSETQ. The CDR3, as DNA: TGCGCCAGCAGCTGGGACAGGACTGGCGGCGGCACTGAAGCTTTCTTT. The encoded protein is CASSWDRTGGGTEAFF. Based on the CDR3 plus reference TRBV5-1 and TRBJ1-1, the full variable domain is KAGVTQTPRYLIKTRGQQVTLSCSPISGHRSVSWYQQTPGQGLQFLFEYFSETQRNKGNFPGRFSGRQFSNSRSEMNVSTLELGDSALYLCASSWDRTGGGTEAFFGQGTRLTVV.

The chain carries TRBV7-2 and TRBJ2-3; 11 bases match TRBD1. The CDR3 totals 15 residues. V lost 7 bases, J lost 8 bases, and 11 bases stayed unmatched. CDR1 SGHTA and CDR2 FQGNSA come from the germline V gene. For the CDR3, the DNA is TGTGCCAGCACCGCACCCGGGACAGGGGGTCGTACGCAGTATTTT. Protein sequence: CASTAPGTGGRTQYF.

This chain links TRBV10-3 with TRBJ1-1; no definite D call. Germline V lookup: CDR1 ENHRY, CDR2 SYGVKD. V lost 2 bases to trimming and J lost 3 bases, with 10 bases between them. The CDR3 length is 14 residues. This chain's CDR3 is CAISETTDYTEAFF. In DNA form, the CDR3 reads TGTGCCATCAGTGAGACGACCGACTACACTGAAGCTTTCTTT.

Written as DNA, the CDR3 is TGTGCCAGCAGCCAATCAGGGGTTTCCTACGAGCAGTACTTC. Amino acids: CASSQSGVSYEQYF. This rearrangement joins TRBV28 to TRBJ2-7, with D maybe TRBD1 (6 bases). The CDR3 spans 14 residues. From germline, CDR1 is MDHEN and CDR2 SYDVKM. The V gene lost 6 bases and the J gene lost 1 base, with 13 bases spanning the gap.

The chain uses TRBV25-1 and TRBJ2-1; D gene uncertain. The germline V gene encodes CDR1 MGHDK and CDR2 SYGVNS. The CDR3 spans 14 residues. V lost 6 bases and J lost 6, with 15 bases in between. In nucleotides, the CDR3 is TGTGCCAGCAGCTGGGGATGGTTCCCCAATGAGCAGTTCTTC. Its translation: CASSWGWFPNEQFF.

CDR3 sequence reads: CASDPPSGVGTTQYF. CDR3 bases: TGTGCCAGCGATCCCCCTAGCGGGGTGGGAACGACCCAGTACTTC. The chain is built from TRBV6-1 and TRBJ2-5; 9 bases are shared with TRBD2. Germline loops: CDR1 MNHNS, CDR2 SASEGT. V dropped 8 bases and J dropped 7; count of bases not matched to a gene: 14. The CDR3 consists of 15 residues.

This chain uses TRBV7-2 with TRBJ1-2; TRBD1 is a possible D gene (6 bases). The germline V gene encodes CDR1 SGHTA and CDR2 FQGNSA. The germline V and J ends were trimmed by 1 base and 0 bases, with 18 bases remaining between them. The CDR3 length is 18 residues. The CDR3 loop is CASSLDYRDTHSNYGYTF. CDR3 bases: TGTGCCAGCAGCTTAGACTACCGGGACACCCACTCTAACTATGGCTACACCTTC.

V usage is TRBV7-9 and J usage is TRBJ2-5; D may be TRBD1 or TRBD2 (5 bases each). The end of the DNA fits TRBJ2-7 better, so the J call may be wrong. Germline V CDR1 and CDR2: SEHNR, FQNEAQ (reference sequence). The CDR3 extends over 13 amino acids. The CDR3 is CASSRDGTYEQYF. The CDR3 coding sequence is TGTGCCAGCAGCCGGGACGGCACCTACGAGCAGTACTTC.

V gene TRBV5-1 combines with J gene TRBJ2-1; 8 bases match TRBD1. Germline CDR1 and CDR2: SGHRS and YFSETQ. V dropped 0 bases and J dropped 4; count of bases not matched to a gene: 6. This CDR3 is built from 16 residues. The CDR3 nucleotides are TGCGCCAGCAGCTTGGTCCAGGGGGCAGGTTACAATGAGCAGTTCTTC. This translates into CASSLVQGAGYNEQFF.

V usage is TRBV7-2 and J usage is TRBJ2-7; D is uncertain. CDR3 length: 14 amino acids. Between the trimmed V and J ends, which lost 1 base and 1 base, there was a span of 8 bases. Germline loops: CDR1 SGHTA, CDR2 FQGNSA. CDR3 residues: CASSLGRKSYEQYF. CDR3 bases: TGTGCCAGCAGCTTAGGTCGTAAATCCTACGAGCAGTACTTC.

The genes are TRBV5-1 and TRBJ2-3; TRBD1 is a possible D gene (7 bases). This CDR3 is 14 amino acids long. Trimming removed 5 bases at V and 2 bases at J, with 12 bases between. Germline CDR1 is SGHRS and CDR2 is YFSETQ. CDR3 nucleotide sequence: TGCGCCAGCAGGGCGGGGACAGTCACAGATACGCAGTATTTT. Protein: CASRAGTVTDTQYF.

The chain is built from TRBV28 and TRBJ1-1, with D unclear. Trimming cost V 4 bases and J 3 bases, with 6 bases left between them. Germline V gene lookup returns CDR1 MDHEN and CDR2 SYDVKM. The CDR3 is made up of 12 amino acids. The CDR3 loop is CASSWAYTEAFF. The CDR3 DNA is TGTGCCAGCAGTTGGGCTTACACTGAAGCTTTCTTT.

V and J are TRBV5-1 and TRBJ1-1; D unresolved. V gave up 0 bases and J gave up 1 base, with 10 bases separating them. CDR1 SGHRS and CDR2 YFSETQ come from the germline V gene. The CDR3 extends over 15 amino acids. Here the CDR3 DNA reads TGCGCCAGCAGCTTGGTGATCCAGCCGAACACTGAAGCTTTCTTT. It encodes CASSLVIQPNTEAFF.